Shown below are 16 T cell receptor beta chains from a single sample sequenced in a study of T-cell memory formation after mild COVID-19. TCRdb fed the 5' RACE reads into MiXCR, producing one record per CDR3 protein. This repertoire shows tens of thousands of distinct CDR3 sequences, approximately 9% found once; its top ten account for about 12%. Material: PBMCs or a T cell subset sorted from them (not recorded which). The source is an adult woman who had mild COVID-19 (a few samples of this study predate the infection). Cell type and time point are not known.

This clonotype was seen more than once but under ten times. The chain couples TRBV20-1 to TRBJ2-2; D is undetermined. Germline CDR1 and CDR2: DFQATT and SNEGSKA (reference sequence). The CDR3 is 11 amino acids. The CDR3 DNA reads TGCATCATTCCCGTCGCCGGGGAGCTGTTTTTT. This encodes CIIPVAGELFF.

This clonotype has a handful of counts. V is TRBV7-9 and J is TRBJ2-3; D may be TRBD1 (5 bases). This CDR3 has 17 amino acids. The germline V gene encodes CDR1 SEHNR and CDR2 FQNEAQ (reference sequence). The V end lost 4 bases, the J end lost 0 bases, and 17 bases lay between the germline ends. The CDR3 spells CASSSILDMASTDTQYF. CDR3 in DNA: TGTGCCAGCAGCTCGATCCTGGACATGGCTAGCACAGATACGCAGTATTTT.

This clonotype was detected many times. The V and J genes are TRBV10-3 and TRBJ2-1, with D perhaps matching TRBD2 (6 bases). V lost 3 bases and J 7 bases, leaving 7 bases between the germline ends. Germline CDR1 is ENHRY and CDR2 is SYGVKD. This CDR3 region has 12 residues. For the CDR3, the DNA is TGTGCCATCAGTGATGCGGGAAATGAGCAGTTCTTC. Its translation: CAISDAGNEQFF.

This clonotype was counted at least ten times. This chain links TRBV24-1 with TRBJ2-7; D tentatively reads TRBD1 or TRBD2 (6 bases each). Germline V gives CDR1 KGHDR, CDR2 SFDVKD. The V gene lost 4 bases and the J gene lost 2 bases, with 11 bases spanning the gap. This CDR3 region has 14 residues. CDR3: CATSEGGIPYEQYF. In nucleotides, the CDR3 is TGTGCCACCAGTGAAGGGGGGATCCCCTACGAGCAGTACTTC.

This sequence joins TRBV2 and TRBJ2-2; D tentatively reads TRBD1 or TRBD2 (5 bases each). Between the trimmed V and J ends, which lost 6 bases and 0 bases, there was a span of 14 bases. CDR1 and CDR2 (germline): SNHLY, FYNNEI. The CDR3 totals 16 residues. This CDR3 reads CASRVTGTANTGELFF. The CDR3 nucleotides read TGTGCCAGCAGGGTAACCGGGACGGCGAACACCGGGGAGCTGTTTTTT.

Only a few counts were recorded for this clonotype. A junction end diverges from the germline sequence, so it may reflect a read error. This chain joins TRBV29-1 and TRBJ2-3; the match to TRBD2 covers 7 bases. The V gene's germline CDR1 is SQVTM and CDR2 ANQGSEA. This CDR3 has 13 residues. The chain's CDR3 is CSVDGGVTYTQYF. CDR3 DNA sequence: TGCAGCGTTGATGGGGGGGTCACATATACGCAGTATTTT.

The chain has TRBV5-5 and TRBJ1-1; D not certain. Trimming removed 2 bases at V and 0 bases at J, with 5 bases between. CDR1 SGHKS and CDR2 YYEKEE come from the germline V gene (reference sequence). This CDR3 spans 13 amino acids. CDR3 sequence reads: CASSFRLNTEAFF. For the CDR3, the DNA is TGTGCCAGCAGCTTTCGGTTGAACACTGAAGCTTTCTTT.

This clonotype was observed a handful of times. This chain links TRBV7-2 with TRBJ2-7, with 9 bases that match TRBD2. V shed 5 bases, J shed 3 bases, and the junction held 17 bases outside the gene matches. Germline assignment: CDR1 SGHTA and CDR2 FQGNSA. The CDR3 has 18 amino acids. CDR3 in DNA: TGTGCCAGCAGCCCCGCACGGGGGGGCCTAGCGGGACTCTACGAGCAGTACTTC. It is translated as CASSPARGGLAGLYEQYF.

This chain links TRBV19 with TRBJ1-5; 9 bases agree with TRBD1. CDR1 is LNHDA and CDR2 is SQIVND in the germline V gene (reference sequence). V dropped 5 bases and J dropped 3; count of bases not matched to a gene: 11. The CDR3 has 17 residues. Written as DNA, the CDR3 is TGTGCCAGTAGTTCCTATGGGACAGGGCTCTCCAATCAGCCCCAGCATTTT. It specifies CASSSYGTGLSNQPQHF.

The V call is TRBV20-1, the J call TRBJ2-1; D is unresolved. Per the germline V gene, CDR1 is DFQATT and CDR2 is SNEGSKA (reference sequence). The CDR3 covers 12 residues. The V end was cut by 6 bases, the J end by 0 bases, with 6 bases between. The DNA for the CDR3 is TGCAGTGCCCTGGTCTCCTACAATGAGCAGTTCTTC. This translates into CSALVSYNEQFF.

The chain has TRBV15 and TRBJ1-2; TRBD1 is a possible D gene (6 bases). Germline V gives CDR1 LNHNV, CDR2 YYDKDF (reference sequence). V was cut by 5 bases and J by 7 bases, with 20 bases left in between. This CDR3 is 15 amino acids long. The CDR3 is CATSPRGQGLSGYTF. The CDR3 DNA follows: TGTGCCACCAGCCCCCGAGGCCAGGGGTTGAGTGGCTACACCTTC.

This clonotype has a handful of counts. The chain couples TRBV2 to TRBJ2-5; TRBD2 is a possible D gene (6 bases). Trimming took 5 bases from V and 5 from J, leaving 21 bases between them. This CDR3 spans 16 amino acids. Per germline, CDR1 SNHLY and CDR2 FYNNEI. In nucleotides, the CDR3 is TGTGCCAGCAGTTCGGGGACGGCGGGGTCCTCTGAGACCCAGTACTTC. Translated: CASSSGTAGSSETQYF.

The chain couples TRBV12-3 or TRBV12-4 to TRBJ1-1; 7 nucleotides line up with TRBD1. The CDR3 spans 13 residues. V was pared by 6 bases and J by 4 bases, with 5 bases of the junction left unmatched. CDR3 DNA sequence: TGTGCCAGCAGACCAACAGGGGTCACTGAAGCTTTCTTT. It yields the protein CASRPTGVTEAFF.

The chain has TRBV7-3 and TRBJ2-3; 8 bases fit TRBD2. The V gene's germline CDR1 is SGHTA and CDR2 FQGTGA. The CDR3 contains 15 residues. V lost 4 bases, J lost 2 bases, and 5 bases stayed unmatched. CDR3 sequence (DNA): TGTGCCAGCAGCTCGAGCGGGGGCGTCACAGATACGCAGTATTTT. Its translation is CASSSSGGVTDTQYF. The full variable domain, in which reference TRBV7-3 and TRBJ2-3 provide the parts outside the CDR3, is GAGVSQTPSNKVTEKGKYVELRCDPISGHTALYWYRQSLGQGPEFLIYFQGTGAADDSGLPNDRFFAVRPEGSVSTLKIQRTERGDSAVYLCASSSSGGVTDTQYFGPGTRLTVL.

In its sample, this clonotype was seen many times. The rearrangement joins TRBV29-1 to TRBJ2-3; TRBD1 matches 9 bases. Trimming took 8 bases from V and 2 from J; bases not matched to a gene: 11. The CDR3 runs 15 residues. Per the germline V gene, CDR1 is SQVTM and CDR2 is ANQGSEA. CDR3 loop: CSSYGTGFVTDTQYF. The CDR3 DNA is TGCAGCTCCTACGGGACAGGGTTTGTCACAGATACGCAGTATTTT.

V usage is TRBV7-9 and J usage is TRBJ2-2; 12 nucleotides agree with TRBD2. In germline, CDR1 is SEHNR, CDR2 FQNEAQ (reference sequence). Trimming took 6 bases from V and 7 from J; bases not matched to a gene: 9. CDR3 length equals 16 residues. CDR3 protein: CASSSRLAGVVGELFF. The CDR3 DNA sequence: TGTGCCAGCAGTTCCCGACTAGCGGGAGTGGTCGGGGAGCTGTTTTTT.